This T cell receptor (beta chain) originates from a study of blood T cell repertoires in COVID-19. Study-level information: The samples span acute and convalescent COVID-19 from the United States, Italy and Spain. T cells, B-cell-depleted T cells, or PBMCs supplied cDNA or gDNA.

This CDR3 is 15 amino acids long. The germline gives CDR1 MNHEY, CDR2 SMNVEV (reference sequence). V was clipped by 5 bases and J by 4 bases; unmatched bases: 7. Across 20 to 25 US areas, participants ranged in age from roughly 18 to 95 years. Each participant's cohort was designated according to participant-reported clinical history. Sequencing used immunoSEQ multiplex PCR; TCRdb keeps in-frame clones, though not all of them. The profile shows about 240,000 clones, roughly 87% of them singletons. The chain links TRBV27 to TRBJ2-7; 11 bases are shared with TRBD1. The TCR comes from a woman in her 30s with acute COVID-19. The sample consisted of PBMCs or T cells enriched from blood (not recorded which). CDR3 sequence reads: CASSLGQGAWYEQYF. The CDR3, as DNA: TGTGCCAGCAGTCTAGGACAGGGGGCTTGGTACGAGCAGTACTTC.